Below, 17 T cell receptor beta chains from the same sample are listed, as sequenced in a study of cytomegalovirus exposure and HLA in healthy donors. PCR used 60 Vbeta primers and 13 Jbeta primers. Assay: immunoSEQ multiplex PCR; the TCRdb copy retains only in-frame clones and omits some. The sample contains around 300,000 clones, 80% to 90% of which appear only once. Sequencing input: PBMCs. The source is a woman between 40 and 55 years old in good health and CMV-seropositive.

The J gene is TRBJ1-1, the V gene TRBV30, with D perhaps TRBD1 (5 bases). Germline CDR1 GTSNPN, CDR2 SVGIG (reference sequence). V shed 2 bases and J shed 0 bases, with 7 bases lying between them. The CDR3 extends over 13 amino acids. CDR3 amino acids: CAWSRGMNTEAFF. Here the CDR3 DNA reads TGTGCCTGGAGTAGGGGTATGAACACTGAAGCTTTCTTT.

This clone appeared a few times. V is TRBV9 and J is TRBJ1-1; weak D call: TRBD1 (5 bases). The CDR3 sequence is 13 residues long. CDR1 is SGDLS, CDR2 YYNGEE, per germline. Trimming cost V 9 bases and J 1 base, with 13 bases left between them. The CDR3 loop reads CATIIGQNTEAFF. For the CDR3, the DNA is TGTGCCACCATCATAGGACAGAACACTGAAGCTTTCTTT.

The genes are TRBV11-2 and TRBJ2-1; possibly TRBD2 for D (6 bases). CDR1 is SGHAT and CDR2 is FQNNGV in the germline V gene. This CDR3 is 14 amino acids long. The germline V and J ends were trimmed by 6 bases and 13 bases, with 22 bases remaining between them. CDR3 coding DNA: TGTGCCAGCAGGCAGCCGGGACTCATCTCACCCCAGTTCTTC. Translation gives CASRQPGLISPQFF.

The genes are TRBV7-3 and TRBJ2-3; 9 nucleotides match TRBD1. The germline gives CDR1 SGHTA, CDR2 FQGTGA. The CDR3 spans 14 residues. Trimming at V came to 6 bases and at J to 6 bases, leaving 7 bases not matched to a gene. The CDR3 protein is CASSRTGALDTQYF. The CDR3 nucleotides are TGTGCCAGCAGTCGGACAGGGGCTCTTGATACGCAGTATTTT.

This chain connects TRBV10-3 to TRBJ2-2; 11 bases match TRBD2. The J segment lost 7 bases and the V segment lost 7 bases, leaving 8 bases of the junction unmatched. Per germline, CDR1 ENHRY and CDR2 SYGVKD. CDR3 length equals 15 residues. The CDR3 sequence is CAITATSGIGGELFF. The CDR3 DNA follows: TGTGCCATCACCGCGACTAGCGGGATTGGCGGGGAGCTGTTTTTT.

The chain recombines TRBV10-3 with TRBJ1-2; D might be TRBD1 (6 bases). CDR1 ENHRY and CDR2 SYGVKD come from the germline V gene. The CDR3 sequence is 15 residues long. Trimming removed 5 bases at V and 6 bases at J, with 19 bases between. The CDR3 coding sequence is TGTGCCATCAGTAACATGGACAGTCGGATGGATGGCTACACCTTC. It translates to CAISNMDSRMDGYTF.

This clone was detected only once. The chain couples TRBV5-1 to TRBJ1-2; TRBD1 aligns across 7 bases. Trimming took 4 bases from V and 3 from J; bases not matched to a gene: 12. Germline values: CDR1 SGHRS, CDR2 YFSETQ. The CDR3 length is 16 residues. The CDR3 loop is CASSNPGTALYYGYTF. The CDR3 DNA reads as TGCGCCAGCAGCAATCCGGGGACAGCTCTTTACTATGGCTACACCTTC. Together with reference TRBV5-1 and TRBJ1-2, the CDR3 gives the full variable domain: KAGVTQTPRYLIKTRGQQVTLSCSPISGHRSVSWYQQTPGQGLQFLFEYFSETQRNKGNFPGRFSGRQFSNSRSEMNVSTLELGDSALYLCASSNPGTALYYGYTFGSGTRLTVV.

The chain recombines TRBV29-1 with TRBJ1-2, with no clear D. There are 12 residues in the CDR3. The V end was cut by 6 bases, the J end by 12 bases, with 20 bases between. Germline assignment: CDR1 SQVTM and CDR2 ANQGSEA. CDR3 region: CSVLTRTGGHTF. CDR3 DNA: TGCAGCGTGTTGACCAGAACTGGCGGCCACACCTTC.

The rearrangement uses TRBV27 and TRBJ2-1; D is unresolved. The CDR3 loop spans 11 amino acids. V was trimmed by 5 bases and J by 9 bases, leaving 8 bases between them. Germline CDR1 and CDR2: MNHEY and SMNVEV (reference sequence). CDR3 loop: CASSPPGEQFF. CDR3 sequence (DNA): TGTGCCAGCAGTCCGCCAGGTGAGCAGTTCTTC.

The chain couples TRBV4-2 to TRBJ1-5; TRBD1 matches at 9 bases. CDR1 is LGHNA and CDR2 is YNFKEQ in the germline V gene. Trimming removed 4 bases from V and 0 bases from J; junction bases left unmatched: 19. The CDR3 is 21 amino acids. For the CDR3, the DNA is TGTGCCAGCAGCCTAATAGGCCTTCGCGACAGGGGGTCCGTTAGCAATCAGCCCCAGCATTTT. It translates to CASSLIGLRDRGSVSNQPQHF.

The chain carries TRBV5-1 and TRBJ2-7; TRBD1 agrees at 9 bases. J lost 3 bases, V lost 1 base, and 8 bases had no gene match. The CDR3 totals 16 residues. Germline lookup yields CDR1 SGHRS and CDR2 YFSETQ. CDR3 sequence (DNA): TGCGCCAGCAGCTTGAGTTCCGGGACAGGGATCTACGAGCAGTACTTC. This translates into CASSLSSGTGIYEQYF.

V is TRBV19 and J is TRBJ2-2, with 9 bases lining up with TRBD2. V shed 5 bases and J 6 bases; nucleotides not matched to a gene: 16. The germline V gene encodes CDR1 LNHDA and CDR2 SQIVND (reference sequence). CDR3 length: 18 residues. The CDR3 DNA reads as TGTGCCAGTAGTCCTTTAGCGGGAGATTTCTTACGTGCCGGGGAGCTGTTTTTT. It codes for CASSPLAGDFLRAGELFF.

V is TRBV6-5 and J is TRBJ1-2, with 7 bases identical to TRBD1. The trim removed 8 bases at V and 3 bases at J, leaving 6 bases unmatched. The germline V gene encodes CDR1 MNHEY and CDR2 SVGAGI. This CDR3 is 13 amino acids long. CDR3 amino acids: CASSRGQHYGYTF. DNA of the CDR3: TGTGCCAGCTCAAGGGGGCAGCACTATGGCTACACCTTC.

The CDR3 DNA is TGTGCCAGCAGTTCCACAGGGACAGGGAAAAATTCACCCCTCCACTTT. This gives the protein CASSSTGTGKNSPLHF. This rearrangement joins TRBV28 to TRBJ1-6; 9 bases line up with TRBD1. Germline CDR1 MDHEN, CDR2 SYDVKM. The CDR3 consists of 16 residues. Trimming removed 4 bases from V and 7 bases from J; junction bases left unmatched: 8.

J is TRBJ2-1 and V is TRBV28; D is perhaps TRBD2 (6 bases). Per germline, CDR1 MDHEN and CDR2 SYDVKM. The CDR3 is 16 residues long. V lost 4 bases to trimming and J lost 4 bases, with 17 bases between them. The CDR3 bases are TGTGCCAGCAGTTATATCGGGGGAGCGGGTTACAATGAGCAGTTCTTC. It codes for CASSYIGGAGYNEQFF.

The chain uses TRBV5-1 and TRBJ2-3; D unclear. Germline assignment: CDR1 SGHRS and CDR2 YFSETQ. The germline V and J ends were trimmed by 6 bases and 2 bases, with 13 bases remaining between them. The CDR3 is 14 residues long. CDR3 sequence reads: CASMETQLTDTQYF. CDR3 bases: TGCGCCAGCATGGAGACTCAACTCACAGATACGCAGTATTTT.

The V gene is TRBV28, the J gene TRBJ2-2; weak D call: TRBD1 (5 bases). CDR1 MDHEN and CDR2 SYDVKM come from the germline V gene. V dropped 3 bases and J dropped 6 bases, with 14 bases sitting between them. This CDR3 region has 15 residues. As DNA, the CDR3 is TGTGCCAGCAGTTTCCGGAGACAGACCCCCGGGGAGCTGTTTTTT. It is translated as CASSFRRQTPGELFF. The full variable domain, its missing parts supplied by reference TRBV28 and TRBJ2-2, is DVKVTQSSRYLVKRTGEKVFLECVQDMDHENMFWYRQDPGLGLRLIYFSYDVKMKEKGDIPEGYSVSREKKERFSLILESASTNQTSMYLCASSFRRQTPGELFFGEGSRLTVL.